A single sample gave rise to the 8 T cell receptor beta chains below, sequenced in a study of response to subunit inactivated influenza vaccine. Each CDR3 protein is one row after TCRdb ran MiXCR on the RT-PCR reads. The repertoire holds around 500,000 distinct CDR3 sequences, with approximately 11% as singletons. This sample comprised PBMCs from blood, obtained around seven weeks after vaccination. The source of these receptors is a man aged 50 or older who received an inactivated influenza vaccine.

In this sample, this clonotype turned up a few times. This chain connects TRBV12-3 or TRBV12-4 to TRBJ2-5, with 9 nucleotides matching TRBD1. The CDR3 covers 17 residues. Losses at the gene ends were 3 bases for V and 5 bases for J; bases not matched to a gene: 13. CDR3 region: CASSFRTRDRAMETQYF. DNA for the CDR3: TGTGCCAGCAGTTTTAGAACCCGGGACAGGGCGATGGAGACCCAGTACTTC.

This clonotype turned up a few times. V is TRBV7-8 and J is TRBJ2-1, with a weak D call TRBD2 (6 bases). V lost 1 base and J 1 base, leaving 14 bases between the germline ends. Germline V lookup: CDR1 SGHVS, CDR2 FQNEAQ. The CDR3 consists of 17 residues. CDR3 sequence reads: CASSLGRGTSSYNEQFF. The CDR3 DNA follows: TGTGCCAGCAGCTTAGGCCGGGGGACCTCGTCCTACAATGAGCAGTTCTTC.

This chain joins TRBV4-1 and TRBJ1-2; D gene uncertain. From germline, CDR1 is MGHRA and CDR2 YSYEKL. The CDR3 contains 14 residues. V was pared by 1 base and J by 3 bases, with 9 bases between. Written as DNA, the CDR3 is TGCGCCAGCAGCCAAGTCCTCGGAGACTATGGCTACACCTTC. Protein sequence: CASSQVLGDYGYTF.

This clonotype has ten or more counts. The chain is built from TRBV10-3 and TRBJ2-1; D might be TRBD2 (5 bases). CDR1 and CDR2 from the germline V gene are ENHRY and SYGVKD. This CDR3 spans 13 amino acids. Trimming cost V 7 bases and J 5 bases, with 12 bases left between them. CDR3 region: CAITDSGHNEQFF. CDR3 nucleotides: TGTGCCATCACGGACTCGGGCCACAATGAGCAGTTCTTC.

Many counts were recorded for this clonotype. The rearrangement joins TRBV10-3 to TRBJ2-7; D not certain. The germline gives CDR1 ENHRY, CDR2 SYGVKD. The CDR3 runs to 11 residues. V was pared by 10 bases and J by 3 bases, with 10 bases between. DNA of the CDR3: TGTGCCACGAACACGGTCTACGAGCAGTACTTC. Translated, it gives CATNTVYEQYF.

This clonotype was recorded many times. The rearrangement uses TRBV20-1 and TRBJ2-1; D possibly corresponds to TRBD2 (5 bases). The CDR3 has 11 amino acids. From germline, CDR1 is DFQATT and CDR2 SNEGSKA (reference sequence). V lost 5 bases and J 10 bases, leaving 12 bases between the germline ends. The CDR3 spells CSAELVREQFF. CDR3 nucleotide sequence: TGCAGTGCTGAACTAGTGCGGGAGCAGTTCTTC.

This chain links TRBV5-6 with TRBJ1-2; no clear D gene. V lost 0 bases and J 1 base, leaving 19 bases between the germline ends. Per germline, CDR1 SGHDT and CDR2 YYEEEE. This CDR3 contains 18 residues. CDR3 nucleotide sequence: TGTGCCAGCAGCTTGGTAGAGGACGGCCCCTGGCTTAACTATGGCTACACCTTC. This gives the protein CASSLVEDGPWLNYGYTF.

The chain joins TRBV4-1 to TRBJ2-1; 8 bases line up with TRBD2. Looked up from germline, CDR1 is MGHRA and CDR2 is YSYEKL. This CDR3 is 15 amino acids long. The J segment lost 14 bases and the V segment lost 1 base, leaving 13 bases of the junction unmatched. The CDR3 bases are TGCGCCAGCAGCCAAGGCGTGAAACGGGAGGGCCCAGAGTTCTTC. It specifies CASSQGVKREGPEFF.